Shown below are 28 T cell receptor beta chains from a single sample sequenced in a study of T-cell reconstitution after alpha-beta-depleted transplantation in children (dated by TCRdb to the mid-2010s). Libraries came from PCR. The sequencer listed for this sample is Illumina HiSeq 2500. TCR library preparation used molecular barcoding, with unique molecular identifiers applied to normalize quantification of the TCRbeta repertoire. TCRdb applied fastp at Q25 and MiXCR to the public reads, then kept only in-frame beta chains. Each entry merges the rows of one CDR3 protein and shows their most common DNA and genes. The sample table shows 350,000 to 450,000 distinct CDR3 sequences, and about a fifth are seen once. 3.5% to 4% of the sample lies in the top ten. Sequencing used PBMCs from the stem cell graft donor, obtained from the stem cell graft. The receptors were sampled from a human donor who donated a stem cell graft to a child with acute myeloid leukemia.

This clonotype was counted ten times or more. The V and J genes are TRBV12-3 or TRBV12-4 and TRBJ2-1, with 7 bases that match TRBD2. With V trimmed by 5 bases and J by 5 bases, 12 bases remained unmatched. The CDR3 has 16 residues. The CDR3 is CASSPPGRARDNEQFF. CDR3 bases: TGTGCCAGCAGTCCCCCTGGGAGGGCCCGCGACAATGAGCAGTTCTTC.

This clonotype was found many times. J is TRBJ2-3 and V is TRBV29-1; the D call may be TRBD1 or TRBD2 (5 bases each). CDR1 is SQVTM, CDR2 ANQGSEA, per germline. The CDR3 runs to 13 residues. Trimming left V 6 bases short and J 4 bases short, with 14 bases between. The CDR3 sequence: CSVGTPASDTQYF. The CDR3 DNA sequence: TGCAGCGTCGGGACCCCCGCCTCAGATACGCAGTATTTT.

This clonotype showed up many times. The chain couples TRBV20-1 to TRBJ2-7; TRBD2 matches at 9 bases. The CDR3 loop spans 16 amino acids. The J segment lost 7 bases and the V segment lost 0 bases, leaving 13 bases of the junction unmatched. The germline V gene has CDR1 DFQATT and CDR2 SNEGSKA (reference sequence). This chain's CDR3 is CSARDRILAGAGEQYF. CDR3 DNA: TGCAGTGCTAGAGATCGCATACTAGCGGGTGCCGGGGAGCAGTACTTC.

This clonotype was counted many times. The chain uses TRBV20-1 and TRBJ2-1, with 9 bases aligning to TRBD2. Germline trimming cut 4 bases from V and 5 bases from J; bases unmatched to any gene: 9. From germline, CDR1 is DFQATT and CDR2 SNEGSKA (reference sequence). This CDR3 has 15 residues. Written as DNA, the CDR3 is TGCAGTGCTAATTTAGTGGCTAGCGGGGACAATGAGCAGTTCTTC. Protein sequence: CSANLVASGDNEQFF.

This clonotype was observed many times. CDR3 DNA: TGCAGTGCTAGCACGGAAAACAATGAGCAGTTCTTC. Encoded protein: CSASTENNEQFF. The rearrangement uses TRBV20-1 and TRBJ2-1, with D hard to call. The germline gives CDR1 DFQATT, CDR2 SNEGSKA (reference sequence). The CDR3 consists of 12 residues. V was cut by 3 bases and J by 5 bases, with 8 bases left in between.

This clonotype has a handful of counts. In nucleotides, the CDR3 is TGTGCCAGCAGCCAAAGGTGGAGAGGGCAGTACTTC. Its protein product is CASSQRWRGQYF. This chain links TRBV3-1 with TRBJ2-7, with D uncertain. Germline V lookup: CDR1 LGHDT, CDR2 YNNKEL (reference sequence). Trimming removed 2 bases from V and 9 bases from J, with 11 bases in between. The CDR3 runs 12 residues.

This clonotype has at least ten counts. This chain connects TRBV29-1 to TRBJ2-1, with 14 bases matching TRBD2. The trim removed 6 bases at V and 8 bases at J, leaving 12 bases unmatched. This CDR3 contains 16 residues. Germline V lookup: CDR1 SQVTM, CDR2 ANQGSEA. For the CDR3, the DNA is TGCAGCGTACCAGGGACTAGCGGGAGAAGGAGAGATGAGCAGTTCTTC. Translation: CSVPGTSGRRRDEQFF.

In nucleotides, the CDR3 is TGTGCCAGCAGCTTGGGCGTATACCAGTTCTTC. Translation: CASSLGVYQFF. The chain combines TRBV5-6 with TRBJ2-1, with D uncertain. The CDR3 extends over 11 amino acids. The germline V gene encodes CDR1 SGHDT and CDR2 YYEEEE. Trimming took off 0 bases at V and 13 bases at J, with 8 bases between the two ends.

The genes are TRBV28 and TRBJ2-5, with D unresolved. With 5 bases removed from V and 0 bases from J, the gap between germline ends came to 13 bases. This CDR3 comprises 15 residues. Germline CDR1 is MDHEN and CDR2 is SYDVKM. Here the CDR3 DNA reads TGTGCCAGCAGTACAAGGACCTGGTACCAAGAGACCCAGTACTTC. Translated: CASSTRTWYQETQYF.

The J gene is TRBJ2-1, the V gene TRBV18; unclear D gene. With 3 bases removed from V and 10 bases from J, the gap between germline ends came to 10 bases. The germline V gene has CDR1 KGHSH and CDR2 LQKENI. The CDR3 sequence is 12 residues long. CDR3 sequence: CASSPNSWEQFF. CDR3 DNA: TGTGCCAGCTCACCGAATAGTTGGGAGCAGTTCTTC.

The CDR3 loop reads CASSLSGWALETQYF. DNA of the CDR3: TGTGCCAGCAGCTTAAGTGGCTGGGCCTTAGAGACCCAGTACTTC. This chain links TRBV7-9 with TRBJ2-5; no reliable D call. The CDR3 extends over 15 amino acids. Per the germline V gene, CDR1 is SEHNR and CDR2 is FQNEAQ (reference sequence). Trimming removed 2 bases from V and 4 bases from J, with 14 bases in between. Drawing the rest from reference TRBV7-9 and TRBJ2-5, the complete variable domain is DTGVSQNPRHKITKRGQNVTFRCDPISEHNRLYWYRQTLGQGPEFLTYFQNEAQLEKSRLLSDRFSAERPKGSFSTLEIQRTEQGDSAMYLCASSLSGWALETQYFGPGTRLLVL.

This clonotype was observed once. The V and J genes are TRBV4-3 and TRBJ2-3, with D maybe TRBD2 (5 bases). Germline lookup yields CDR1 LGHNA and CDR2 YSLEER. V dropped 0 bases and J dropped 0 bases, with 10 bases sitting between them. The CDR3 consists of 16 residues. The CDR3 bases are TGCGCCAGCAGCCAAGAGTCTAGCCGAAGCACAGATACGCAGTATTTT. This translates into CASSQESSRSTDTQYF.

This clonotype was seen a few times. The rearrangement uses TRBV12-3 or TRBV12-4 and TRBJ2-7, with D hard to call. V was pared by 4 bases and J by 2 bases, with 9 bases between. There are 13 residues in the CDR3. The CDR3 region is CASSYSVTYEQYF. CDR3 coding DNA: TGTGCCAGCAGTTATTCAGTGACCTACGAGCAGTACTTC.

This rearrangement joins TRBV20-1 to TRBJ2-7; no clear D. V was shortened by 5 bases and J by 3 bases, with 11 bases between the two germline ends. Germline-derived CDR1 and CDR2 are DFQATT and SNEGSKA (reference sequence). This CDR3 comprises 12 residues. The chain's CDR3 is CSAWTASYEQYF. The CDR3 coding sequence is TGCAGTGCTTGGACCGCGAGCTACGAGCAGTACTTC.

The chain joins TRBV5-1 to TRBJ2-1; D is ambiguous. CDR3 length: 15 amino acids. Germline-derived CDR1 and CDR2 are SGHRS and YFSETQ. The ends were cut back, 4 bases at V and 6 bases at J, with 17 bases in the middle. DNA of the CDR3: TGCGCCAGCAGCCCCCTTGGCGAGGTACTCAATGAGCAGTTCTTC. It yields the protein CASSPLGEVLNEQFF.

V is TRBV4-1 and J is TRBJ2-2, with 10 positions matching TRBD2. Trimming at V came to 4 bases and at J to 1 base, leaving 9 bases not matched to a gene. The CDR3 totals 18 residues. Germline V gene sequence: CDR1 MGHRA, CDR2 YSYEKL. The chain's CDR3 is CASSRAGLAELNTGELFF. DNA for the CDR3: TGCGCCAGCAGCCGGGCTGGACTAGCGGAACTGAACACCGGGGAGCTGTTTTTT.

The chain employs TRBV12-3 or TRBV12-4 and TRBJ1-5; D is undetermined. The CDR3 totals 13 residues. V lost 7 bases, J lost 1 base, and 8 bases lay in between. CDR3 sequence: CASTAVSNQPQHF. CDR3 bases: TGTGCCAGCACGGCAGTGAGCAATCAGCCCCAGCATTTT.

The chain employs TRBV2 and TRBJ1-1, with D tentatively TRBD1 (5 bases). The CDR3 has 14 residues. V was cut by 5 bases and J by 0 bases, with 10 bases left in between. Germline CDR1 reads SNHLY; CDR2 reads FYNNEI. Here the CDR3 DNA reads TGTGCCAGCAGTACAACGGACATGAACACTGAAGCTTTCTTT. Translated: CASSTTDMNTEAFF.

This clonotype showed up many times. The chain links TRBV4-2 to TRBJ2-3; TRBD2 agrees at 8 bases. The CDR3 consists of 16 residues. With 4 bases clipped from V and 6 bases from J, the junction kept 12 bases outside the gene matches. Looked up from germline, CDR1 is LGHNA and CDR2 is YNFKEQ. The CDR3 reads CASSRTAGVNWDTQYF. In DNA, the CDR3 is TGTGCCAGCAGCCGTACAGCGGGAGTTAATTGGGATACGCAGTATTTT.

This clonotype was seen a few times. The rearrangement links TRBV12-3 or TRBV12-4 to TRBJ2-1; TRBD2 matches at 10 bases. The J segment lost 5 bases and the V segment lost 2 bases, leaving 3 bases of the junction unmatched. The CDR3 runs to 15 residues. The CDR3 protein is CASSLMLAGDNEQFF. Written as DNA, the CDR3 is TGTGCCAGCAGTTTAATGCTAGCGGGAGACAATGAGCAGTTCTTC.

This clonotype was counted only a few times. CDR3 protein: CASSYDRGVDTQYF. As DNA, the CDR3 is TGTGCCAGCAGTTACGACAGGGGTGTAGATACGCAGTATTTT. The V call is TRBV27, the J call TRBJ2-3; TRBD1 matches 8 bases. The CDR3 runs 14 residues. V was clipped by 4 bases and J by 5 bases; unmatched bases: 5. Germline V gene lookup returns CDR1 MNHEY and CDR2 SMNVEV (reference sequence).

This clonotype was counted between two and nine times. This chain links TRBV12-3 or TRBV12-4 with TRBJ2-1, with 9 bases matching TRBD2. The trim removed 1 base at V and 10 bases at J, leaving 11 bases unmatched. This CDR3 comprises 16 residues. This CDR3 reads CASSLGLGTSFSEQFF. The CDR3 nucleotides read TGTGCCAGCAGTTTAGGCCTCGGGACTAGCTTCTCCGAGCAGTTCTTC.

A remark on this clonotype: An end of the junction does not agree with germline; a read error may underlie this. The J gene is TRBJ2-7, the V gene TRBV28, with TRBD1 matching 9 bases. The germline V gene has CDR1 MDHEN and CDR2 SYDVKM. The CDR3 has 14 residues. CDR3 region: CASSLPGQGGEQNF. The CDR3 DNA sequence: TGTGCCAGCAGTCTTCCGGGACAGGGTGGCGAGCAGAACTTC.

This clonotype was observed many times. The gene calls are TRBV20-1 and TRBJ2-7, with TRBD2 matching 15 bases. With V trimmed by 3 bases and J by 4 bases, 7 bases remained unmatched. CDR1 is DFQATT, CDR2 SNEGSKA, per germline (reference sequence). This CDR3 contains 16 residues. In DNA form, the CDR3 reads TGCAGTGCTAGGGGGACTAGCGGGAGGTGGGGGTACGAGCAGTACTTC. Residues: CSARGTSGRWGYEQYF.

The chain uses TRBV20-1 and TRBJ1-6; 7 bases match TRBD1. The V and J ends lost 5 bases and 6 bases, in that order; junction bases with no gene match: 4. Germline CDR1 is DFQATT and CDR2 is SNEGSKA (reference sequence). The CDR3 has 13 amino acids. The CDR3 DNA reads TGCAGTGCTCGACAGGGTGTTAATTCACCCCTCCACTTT. As protein: CSARQGVNSPLHF.

In nucleotides, the CDR3 is TGTGCCAGCACCCCGACAGGGACTAACTATGGCTACACCTTC. As protein: CASTPTGTNYGYTF. The J gene is TRBJ1-2, the V gene TRBV7-9; 7 bases line up with TRBD1. Per the germline V gene, CDR1 is SEHNR and CDR2 is FQNEAQ (reference sequence). V lost 7 bases and J lost 0; bases outside the gene matches: 5. CDR3 length: 14 residues.

This clonotype came up many times. This chain links TRBV9 with TRBJ1-3, with D hard to call. Germline V lookup: CDR1 SGDLS, CDR2 YYNGEE. The CDR3 is 14 amino acids. Trimming took 3 bases from V and 4 from J, leaving 11 bases between them. CDR3 region: CASSALWSGNTIYF. DNA of the CDR3: TGTGCCAGCAGCGCCCTTTGGTCCGGAAACACCATATATTTT.

The chain links TRBV6-2 or TRBV6-3 to TRBJ2-7; D unresolved. This CDR3 has 17 amino acids. Trimming took off 6 bases at V and 7 bases at J, with 28 bases between the two ends. Germline assignment: CDR1 MNHEY and CDR2 SVGEGT. The CDR3 nucleotides are TGTGCCAGCAGCAACTCCCCAACGCATATACGATTAGTAGAGCAGTACTTC. Translation gives CASSNSPTHIRLVEQYF.